The rows below give T cell receptor beta chains drawn from one sample of a study of blood T cell repertoires in COVID-19. The protocol was immunoSEQ multiplex PCR, while the TCRdb copy is restricted to in-frame clones and leaves out a portion. The table includes fewer than 55,000 clones, roughly 89% detected once. The sample consisted of peripheral blood. These receptors were collected from a man in his fifties or sixties with acute or convalescent COVID-19. The CDR3 runs from the conserved cysteine through the conserved F or W. The D gene is left open where the match is weak. Clone size is not always given. Where it is, it says once, few, many or a class for expanded clones.

J	D	size	V	CDR3	DNA
TRBJ1-6	TRBD1	.	TRBV28	CASSFRGRSPLHF	TGTGCCAGCAGTTTCAGGGGGCGGTCACCCCTCCACTTT
TRBJ1-5	.	.	TRBV27	CASRPLGGNQPQHF	TGTGCCAGCCGACCGTTAGGGGGCAATCAGCCCCAGCATTTT
TRBJ1-3	TRBD1	.	TRBV30	CAYGTGGADSGNTIYF	TGTGCCTACGGGACAGGGGGCGCAGACTCTGGAAACACCATATATTTT
TRBJ1-3	.	.	TRBV7-9	CASSLRKSSGNTIYF	TGTGCCAGCAGCTTAAGAAAGAGCTCTGGAAACACCATATATTTT
TRBJ1-6	.	.	TRBV7-2	CASSSTGYSPLHF	TGTGCCAGCAGCTCGACGGGGTATTCACCCCTCCACTTT
TRBJ2-3	.	once	TRBV20-1	CSASRTIAADTQYF	TGCAGTGCTAGTCGGACAATAGCGGCAGATACGCAGTATTTT
TRBJ2-3	TRBD2	once	TRBV7-2	CASSLDRGVFEKSTDTQYF	TGTGCCAGCAGCTTAGACCGGGGGGTCTTCGAGAAGAGCACAGATACGCAGTATTTT
TRBJ1-1	.	.	TRBV11-2	CASSYPGDTEAFF	TGTGCCAGCAGTTATCCGGGGGACACTGAAGCTTTCTTT
TRBJ1-4	.	.	TRBV21-1	CASSKEANGGRGEKLFF	TGTGCCAGCAGCAAAGAGGCAAACGGGGGGCGAGGTGAAAAACTGTTTTTT
TRBJ2-7	TRBD2	few	TRBV6-6	CASSPHPSGTSLREQYF	TGTGCCAGCAGTCCCCACCCTTCCGGGACTAGTCTGAGGGAGCAGTACTTC
TRBJ2-5	TRBD1	few	TRBV7-8	CASSLGVTGAGETQYF	TGTGCCAGCAGCTTAGGAGTGACAGGGGCTGGAGAGACCCAGTACTTC
TRBJ2-2	TRBD1	.	TRBV7-2	CASSLTGGPGELFF	TGTGCCAGCAGCTTAACAGGGGGACCCGGGGAGCTGTTTTTT
TRBJ1-2	TRBD1	.	TRBV5-5	CASRLGQGALGYGYTF	TGTGCCAGCAGGTTGGGACAGGGGGCTCTCGGCTATGGCTACACCTTC
TRBJ2-7	.	.	TRBV5-1	CASSRGYEQYF	TGCGCCAGCAGCCGGGGCTACGAGCAGTACTTC